A selection of T cell receptor beta chains follows, all from one sample in a study of cytomegalovirus exposure and HLA in healthy donors. Using immunoSEQ multiplex PCR, the repertoire was profiled, and TCRdb retains in-frame clones only, with some absent. The sample yields around 89,000 clones, about 84% seen once. Source material: PBMCs. The receptor source for this set is a girl aged 2-10 years in good health and CMV-seropositive. Each CDR3 is given without its conserved first and last residue. D genes are given only for firm matches.

CDR3 length: 12
V gene: TRBV10-3
D gene: -
J gene: TRBJ1-4
CDR3 protein: AISEAVDNEKLF

CDR3 length: 16
V gene: TRBV28
D gene: -
J gene: TRBJ2-4
CDR3 protein: ASSFLLGEGQAKNIQY

CDR3 length: 11
V gene: TRBV5-1
D gene: -
J gene: TRBJ2-1
CDR3 protein: ASSLAFYNEQF

CDR3 length: 14
V gene: TRBV4-2
D gene: TRBD1
J gene: TRBJ1-1
CDR3 protein: ASSQSGTGWETEAF

CDR3 length: 12
V gene: TRBV7-2
D gene: -
J gene: TRBJ2-7
CDR3 protein: ASSLKVRAYEQY

CDR3 length: 13
V gene: TRBV5-6
D gene: -
J gene: TRBJ1-1
CDR3 protein: ASSHGGGLNTEAF

CDR3 length: 13
V gene: TRBV9
D gene: -
J gene: TRBJ2-7
CDR3 protein: ASSLRAQGSYEQY

CDR3 length: 13
V gene: TRBV2
D gene: -
J gene: TRBJ2-2
CDR3 protein: ASSDSSRVTGELF

CDR3 length: 12
V gene: TRBV6-5
D gene: TRBD2
J gene: TRBJ2-1
CDR3 protein: ASSYRGGSNEQF

CDR3 length: 13
V gene: TRBV14
D gene: -
J gene: TRBJ2-3
CDR3 protein: ASTQGAGVMHTQY

CDR3 length: 12
V gene: TRBV28
D gene: TRBD1
J gene: TRBJ1-2
CDR3 protein: ASSFDRGYSGYT

CDR3 length: 10
V gene: TRBV7-2
D gene: -
J gene: TRBJ2-7
CDR3 protein: ASSLDRAEQY

CDR3 length: 11
V gene: TRBV29-1
D gene: -
J gene: TRBJ1-2
CDR3 protein: SVERGTSSGYT

CDR3 length: 10
V gene: TRBV29-1
D gene: TRBD1
J gene: TRBJ1-1
CDR3 protein: SSLGPTGRAF

CDR3 length: 12
V gene: TRBV6-6
D gene: -
J gene: TRBJ2-7
CDR3 protein: ASSSVGSLYEQY

CDR3 length: 11
V gene: TRBV6-4
D gene: -
J gene: TRBJ1-1
CDR3 protein: ASSDSSNTEAF

CDR3 length: 12
V gene: TRBV5-5
D gene: TRBD1
J gene: TRBJ1-4
CDR3 protein: ASSTGQADEKLF

CDR3 length: 15
V gene: TRBV5-1
D gene: TRBD1
J gene: TRBJ2-1
CDR3 protein: ASSPRTLTGGYNEQF

CDR3 length: 12
V gene: TRBV28
D gene: -
J gene: TRBJ1-2
CDR3 protein: ASQDRGSNYGYT

CDR3 length: 14
V gene: TRBV4-1
D gene: TRBD2
J gene: TRBJ2-1
CDR3 protein: ASSQGASGKINEQF

CDR3 length: 11
V gene: TRBV19
D gene: TRBD1
J gene: TRBJ1-5
CDR3 protein: ASRGQQNQPQH

CDR3 length: 12
V gene: TRBV28
D gene: -
J gene: TRBJ1-1
CDR3 protein: ASSSRGLVTEAF

CDR3 length: 14
V gene: TRBV5-1
D gene: TRBD1
J gene: TRBJ2-1
CDR3 protein: ASSSTDRGVFNEQF

CDR3 length: 16
V gene: TRBV10-3
D gene: TRBD2
J gene: TRBJ2-1
CDR3 protein: AISEYPSVLAGDNEQF

CDR3 length: 15
V gene: TRBV4-2
D gene: TRBD1
J gene: TRBJ2-1
CDR3 protein: ASSQDLPGTGDNEQF

CDR3 length: 13
V gene: TRBV30
D gene: -
J gene: TRBJ1-5
CDR3 protein: AWSVLEGGNQPQH

CDR3 length: 10
V gene: TRBV30
D gene: -
J gene: TRBJ1-1
CDR3 protein: AWTRVSTEAF

CDR3 length: 13
V gene: TRBV4-1
D gene: -
J gene: TRBJ2-7
CDR3 protein: ASSPAPLARYEQY